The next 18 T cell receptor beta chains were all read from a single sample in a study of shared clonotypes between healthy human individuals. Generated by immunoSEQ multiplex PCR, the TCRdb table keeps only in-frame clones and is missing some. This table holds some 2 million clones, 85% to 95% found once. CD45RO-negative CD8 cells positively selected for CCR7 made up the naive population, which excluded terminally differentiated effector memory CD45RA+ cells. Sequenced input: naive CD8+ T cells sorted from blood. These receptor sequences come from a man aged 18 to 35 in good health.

DNA for the CDR3: TGTGCCAGTAGTATGGGAGGACAGGCGTTGAACCCTAACTATGGCTACACCTTC. Its translation is CASSMGGQALNPNYGYTF. The chain joins TRBV19 to TRBJ1-2, with 7 bases identical to TRBD1. Trimming at V came to 3 bases and at J to 0 bases, leaving 13 bases not matched to a gene. CDR1 is LNHDA and CDR2 is SQIVND in the germline V gene (reference sequence). This CDR3 has 18 residues.

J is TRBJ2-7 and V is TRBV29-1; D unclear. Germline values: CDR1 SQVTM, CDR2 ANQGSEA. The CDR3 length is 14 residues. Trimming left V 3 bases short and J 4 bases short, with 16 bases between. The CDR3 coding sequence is TGCAGCGTTGATACGGGTTGGGCCCCTTACGAGCAGTACTTC. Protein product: CSVDTGWAPYEQYF.

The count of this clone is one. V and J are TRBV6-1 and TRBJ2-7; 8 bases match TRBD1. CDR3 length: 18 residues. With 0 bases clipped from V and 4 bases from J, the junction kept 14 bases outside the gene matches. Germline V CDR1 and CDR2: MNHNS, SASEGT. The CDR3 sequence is CASSEAKGPAGGWYEQYF. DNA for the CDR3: TGTGCCAGCAGTGAAGCCAAGGGGCCGGCAGGGGGCTGGTACGAGCAGTACTTC.

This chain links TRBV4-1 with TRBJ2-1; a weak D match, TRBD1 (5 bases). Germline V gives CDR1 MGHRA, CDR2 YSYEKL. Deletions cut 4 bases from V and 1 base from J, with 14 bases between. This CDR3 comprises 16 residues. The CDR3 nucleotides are TGCGCCAGCAGCCTCTGGCTGGGGCAATCCTACAATGAGCAGTTCTTC. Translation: CASSLWLGQSYNEQFF.

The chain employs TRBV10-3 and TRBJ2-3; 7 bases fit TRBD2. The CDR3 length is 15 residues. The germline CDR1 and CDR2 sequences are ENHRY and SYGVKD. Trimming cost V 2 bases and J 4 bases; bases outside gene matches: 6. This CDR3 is CAISEPWEGPDTQYF. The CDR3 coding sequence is TGTGCCATCAGTGAGCCTTGGGAGGGTCCAGATACGCAGTATTTT.

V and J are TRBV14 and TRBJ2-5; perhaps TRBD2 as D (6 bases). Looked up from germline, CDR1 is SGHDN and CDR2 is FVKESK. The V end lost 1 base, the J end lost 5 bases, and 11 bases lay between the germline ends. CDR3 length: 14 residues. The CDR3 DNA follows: TGTGCCAGCAGCCAAGTAGACGGGAGCGAGACCCAGTACTTC. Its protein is CASSQVDGSETQYF.

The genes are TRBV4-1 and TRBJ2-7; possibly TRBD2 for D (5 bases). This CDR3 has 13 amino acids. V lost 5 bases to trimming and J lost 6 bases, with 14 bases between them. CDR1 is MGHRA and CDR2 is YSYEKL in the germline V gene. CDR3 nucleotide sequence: TGCGCCAGCAGCTTGGAAGAGGGTTTCGAGCAGTACTTC. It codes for CASSLEEGFEQYF.

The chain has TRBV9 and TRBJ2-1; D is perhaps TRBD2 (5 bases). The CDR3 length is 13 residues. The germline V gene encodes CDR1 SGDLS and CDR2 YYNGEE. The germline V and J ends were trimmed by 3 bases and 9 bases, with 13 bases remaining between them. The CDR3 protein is CASSESGYGEQFF. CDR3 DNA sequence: TGTGCCAGCAGCGAGAGCGGTTACGGTGAGCAGTTCTTC.

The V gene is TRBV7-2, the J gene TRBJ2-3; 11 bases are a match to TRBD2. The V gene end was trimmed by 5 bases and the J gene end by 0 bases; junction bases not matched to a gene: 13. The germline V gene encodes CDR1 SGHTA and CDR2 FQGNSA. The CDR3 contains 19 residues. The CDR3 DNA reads TGTGCCAGCAGCGACACTAGCGGGAGAGAAGGGGGCAGCACAGATACGCAGTATTTT. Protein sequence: CASSDTSGREGGSTDTQYF.

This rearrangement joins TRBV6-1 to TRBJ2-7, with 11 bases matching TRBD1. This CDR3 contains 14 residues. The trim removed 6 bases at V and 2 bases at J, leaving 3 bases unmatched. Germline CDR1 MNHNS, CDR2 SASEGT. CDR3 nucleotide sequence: TGTGCCAGCAGGGACAGGGGGCTTACCTACGAGCAGTACTTC. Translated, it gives CASRDRGLTYEQYF.

CDR3 nucleotides: TGTGCCAGCAGCCGGACAGTCATGAACACTGAAGCTTTCTTT. Its protein product is CASSRTVMNTEAFF. The V gene is TRBV5-6, the J gene TRBJ1-1, with D tentatively TRBD1 (6 bases). The CDR3 is 14 amino acids. Germline V CDR1 and CDR2: SGHDT, YYEEEE. Trimming removed 4 bases from V and 0 bases from J, with 10 bases in between.

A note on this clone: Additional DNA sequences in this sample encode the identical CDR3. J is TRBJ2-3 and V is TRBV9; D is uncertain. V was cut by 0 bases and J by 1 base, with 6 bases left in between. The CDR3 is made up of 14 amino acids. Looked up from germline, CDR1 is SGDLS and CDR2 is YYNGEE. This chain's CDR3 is CASSVVRGTDTQYF. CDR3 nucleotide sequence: TGTGCCAGCAGCGTAGTGCGTGGCACAGATACGCAGTATTTT.

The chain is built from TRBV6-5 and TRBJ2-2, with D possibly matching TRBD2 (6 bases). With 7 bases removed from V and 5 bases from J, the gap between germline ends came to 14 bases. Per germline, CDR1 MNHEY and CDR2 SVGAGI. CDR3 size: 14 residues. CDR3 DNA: TGTGCCAGCACCCACGGAGGGCCAACCGGGGAGCTGTTTTTT. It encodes CASTHGGPTGELFF.

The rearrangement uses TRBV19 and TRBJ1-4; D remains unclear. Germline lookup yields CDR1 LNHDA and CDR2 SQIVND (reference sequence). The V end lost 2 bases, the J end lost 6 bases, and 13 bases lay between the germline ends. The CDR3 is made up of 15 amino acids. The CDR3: CASSINEGWDEKLFF. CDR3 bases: TGTGCCAGTAGTATAAACGAGGGATGGGATGAAAAACTGTTTTTT.

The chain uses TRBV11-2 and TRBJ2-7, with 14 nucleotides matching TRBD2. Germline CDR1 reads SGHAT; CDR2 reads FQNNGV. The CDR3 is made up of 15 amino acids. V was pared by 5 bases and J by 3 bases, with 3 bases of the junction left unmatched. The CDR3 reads CASSGGTSGSYEQYF. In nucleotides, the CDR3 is TGTGCCAGCAGCGGAGGGACTAGCGGGAGCTACGAGCAGTACTTC.

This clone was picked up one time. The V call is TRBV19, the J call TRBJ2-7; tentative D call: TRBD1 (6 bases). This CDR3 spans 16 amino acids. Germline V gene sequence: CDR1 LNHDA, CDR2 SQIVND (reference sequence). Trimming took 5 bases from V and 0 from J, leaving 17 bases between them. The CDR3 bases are TGTGCCAGTAGTCCTACAACAGGGCCTGCCTCCTACGAGCAGTACTTC. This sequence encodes CASSPTTGPASYEQYF.

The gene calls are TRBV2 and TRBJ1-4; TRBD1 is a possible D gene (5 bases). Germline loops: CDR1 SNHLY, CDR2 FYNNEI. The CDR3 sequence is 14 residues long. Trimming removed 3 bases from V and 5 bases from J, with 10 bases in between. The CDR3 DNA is TGTGCCAGCAGTGATAGCCCAGGGAATGAAAAACTGTTTTTT. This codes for CASSDSPGNEKLFF.

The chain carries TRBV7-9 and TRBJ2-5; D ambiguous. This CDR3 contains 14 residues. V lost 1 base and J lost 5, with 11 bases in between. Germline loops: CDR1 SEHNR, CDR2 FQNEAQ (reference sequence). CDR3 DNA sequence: TGTGCCAGCAGCTTAGTCGACGGTGGGGAGACCCAGTACTTC. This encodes CASSLVDGGETQYF.